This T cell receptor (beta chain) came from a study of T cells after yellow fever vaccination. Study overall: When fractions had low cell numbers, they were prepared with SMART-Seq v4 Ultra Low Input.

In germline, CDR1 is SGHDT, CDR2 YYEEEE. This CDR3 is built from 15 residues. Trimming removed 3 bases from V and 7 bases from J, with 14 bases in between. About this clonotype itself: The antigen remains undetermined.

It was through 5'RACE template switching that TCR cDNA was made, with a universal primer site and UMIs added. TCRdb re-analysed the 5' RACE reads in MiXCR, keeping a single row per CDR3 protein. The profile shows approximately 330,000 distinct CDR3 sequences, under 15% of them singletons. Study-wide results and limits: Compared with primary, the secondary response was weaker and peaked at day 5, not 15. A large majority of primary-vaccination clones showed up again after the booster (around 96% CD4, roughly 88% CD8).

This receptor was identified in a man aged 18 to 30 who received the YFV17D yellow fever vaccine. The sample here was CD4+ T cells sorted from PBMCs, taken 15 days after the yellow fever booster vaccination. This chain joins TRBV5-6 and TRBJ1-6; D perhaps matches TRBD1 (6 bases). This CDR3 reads CASSWGPAGNSPLHF. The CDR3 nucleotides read TGTGCCAGCAGCTGGGGGCCGGCAGGGAATTCACCCCTCCACTTT.